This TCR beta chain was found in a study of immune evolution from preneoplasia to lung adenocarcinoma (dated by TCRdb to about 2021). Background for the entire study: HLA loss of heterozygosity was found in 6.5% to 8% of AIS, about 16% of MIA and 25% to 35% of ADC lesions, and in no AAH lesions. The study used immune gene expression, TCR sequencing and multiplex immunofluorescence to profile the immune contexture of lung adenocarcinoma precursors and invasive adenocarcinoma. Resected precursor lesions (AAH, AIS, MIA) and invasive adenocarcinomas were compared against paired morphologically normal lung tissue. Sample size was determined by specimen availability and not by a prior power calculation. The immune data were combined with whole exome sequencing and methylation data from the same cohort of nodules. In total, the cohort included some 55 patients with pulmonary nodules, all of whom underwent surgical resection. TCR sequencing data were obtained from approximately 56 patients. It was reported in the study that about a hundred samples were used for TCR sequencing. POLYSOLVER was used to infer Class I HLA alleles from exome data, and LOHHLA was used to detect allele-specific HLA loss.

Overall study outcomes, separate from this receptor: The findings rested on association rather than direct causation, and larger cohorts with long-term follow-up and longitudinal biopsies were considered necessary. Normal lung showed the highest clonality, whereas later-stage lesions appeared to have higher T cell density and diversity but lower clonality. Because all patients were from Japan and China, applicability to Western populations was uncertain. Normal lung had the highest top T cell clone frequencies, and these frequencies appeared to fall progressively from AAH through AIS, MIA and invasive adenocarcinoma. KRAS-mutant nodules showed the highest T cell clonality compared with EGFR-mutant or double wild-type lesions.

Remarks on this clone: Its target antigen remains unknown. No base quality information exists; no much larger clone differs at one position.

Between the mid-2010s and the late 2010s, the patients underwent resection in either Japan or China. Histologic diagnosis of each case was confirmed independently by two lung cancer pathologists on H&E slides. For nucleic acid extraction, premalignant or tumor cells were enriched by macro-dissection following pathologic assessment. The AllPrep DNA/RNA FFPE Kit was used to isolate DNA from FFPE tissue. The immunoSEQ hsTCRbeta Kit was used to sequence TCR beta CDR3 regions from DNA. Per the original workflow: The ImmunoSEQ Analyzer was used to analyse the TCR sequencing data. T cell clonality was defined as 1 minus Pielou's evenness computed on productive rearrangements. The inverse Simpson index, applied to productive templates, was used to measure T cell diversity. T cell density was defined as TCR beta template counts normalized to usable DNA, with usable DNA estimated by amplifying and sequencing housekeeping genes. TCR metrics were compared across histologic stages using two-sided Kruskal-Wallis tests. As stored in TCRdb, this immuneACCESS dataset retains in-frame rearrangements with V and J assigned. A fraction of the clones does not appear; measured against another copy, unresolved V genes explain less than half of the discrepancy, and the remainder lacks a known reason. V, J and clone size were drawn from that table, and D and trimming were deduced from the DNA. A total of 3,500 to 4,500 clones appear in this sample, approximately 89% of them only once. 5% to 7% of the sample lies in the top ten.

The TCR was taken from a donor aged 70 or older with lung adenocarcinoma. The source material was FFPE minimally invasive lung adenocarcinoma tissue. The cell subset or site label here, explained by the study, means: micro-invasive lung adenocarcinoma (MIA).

The nucleotide sequence reads as follows: TGCAGTGCTAGAGATACGGGAGTTCAGTACTTC. The translation is CSARDTGVQYF. Rearrangement joined TRBV20-1 to TRBJ2-7, with TRBD2 as a weak D call on 6 bases. The trim is 0 bases for V and 10 bases for J, with a gap of 10 bases between the germline ends. The germline V gene (reference sequence) sets CDR1 to DFQATT and CDR2 to SNEGSKA. Taken from cysteine to phenylalanine, the CDR3 has 11 residues. The CDR3 DNA has 33 bases and is translated from base 1.